These 26 T cell receptor beta chains were all obtained from the same sample, sequenced in a study of T cell changes during pregnancy in multiple sclerosis. Assay: immunoSEQ multiplex PCR; the TCRdb copy retains only in-frame clones and omits some. The sample lists about 59,000 clones; over 85% were seen once. The sample consisted of CD8+ T cells from peripheral blood mononuclear cells, taken in the third trimester of pregnancy. Source of these receptors: a female donor with multiple sclerosis, enrolled in a pregnancy study.

A word on this clone: At one boundary the junction diverges from the germline segment, which might be a read error. The chain is built from TRBV29-1 and TRBJ2-3, with D possibly matching TRBD1 (6 bases). The V gene's germline CDR1 is SQVTM and CDR2 ANQGSEA. CDR3 size: 14 residues. The CDR3 sequence: CSVEGRDNTDTQYF. CDR3 nucleotides: TGCAGCGTCGAAGGCAGGGACAACACAGATACGCAGTATTTT.

V is TRBV27 and J is TRBJ2-3; no clear D gene. This CDR3 spans 13 amino acids. Germline V gene sequence: CDR1 MNHEY, CDR2 SMNVEV (reference sequence). Deletions cut 1 base from V and 3 bases from J, with 5 bases between. This CDR3 is CASSLLLTDTQYF. DNA of the CDR3: TGTGCCAGCAGTTTATTACTTACAGATACGCAGTATTTT.

The V gene is TRBV10-3, the J gene TRBJ2-3; 9 nucleotides align to TRBD1. The CDR3 consists of 16 residues. The germline V gene encodes CDR1 ENHRY and CDR2 SYGVKD. V was pared by 0 bases and J by 4 bases, with 5 bases of the junction left unmatched. Here the CDR3 reads CAISESGQGSSDTQYF. CDR3 coding DNA: TGTGCCATCAGTGAGTCGGGACAGGGAAGTTCAGATACGCAGTATTTT.

V is TRBV9 and J is TRBJ2-7, with a tentative D call TRBD1 (6 bases). CDR1 and CDR2 (germline): SGDLS, YYNGEE. This CDR3 spans 13 amino acids. V was cut by 4 bases and J by 5 bases, with 13 bases left in between. CDR3 bases: TGTGCCAGCAGCTCTTCTGGGGGCGACGAGCAGTACTTC. Its translation: CASSSSGGDEQYF.

The chain recombines TRBV29-1 with TRBJ1-2; TRBD1 might be the D (5 bases). The germline V gene has CDR1 SQVTM and CDR2 ANQGSEA. Trimming pared 3 bases from V and 4 bases from J, leaving 15 bases between. CDR3 length: 14 amino acids. CDR3 sequence: CSVERQIPFYGYTF. CDR3 coding DNA: TGCAGCGTTGAGAGACAGATTCCTTTCTATGGCTACACCTTC.

V gene TRBV9 combines with J gene TRBJ2-3; D is unclear. The CDR3 is 15 amino acids. The V gene lost 0 bases and the J gene lost 2 bases, with 10 bases spanning the gap. Germline CDR1 is SGDLS and CDR2 is YYNGEE. This CDR3 is CASSVAGAHTDTQYF. CDR3 nucleotide sequence: TGTGCCAGCAGCGTAGCGGGTGCCCACACAGATACGCAGTATTTT.

The chain carries TRBV4-3 and TRBJ1-1; D unresolved. The germline V gene has CDR1 LGHNA and CDR2 YSLEER. V lost 0 bases and J lost 6, with 8 bases in between. The CDR3 consists of 13 residues. CDR3 in amino acids: CASSQDRSSEAFF. The CDR3 DNA follows: TGCGCCAGCAGCCAAGATCGGAGCTCTGAAGCTTTCTTT.

The genes are TRBV5-4 and TRBJ2-7; 7 nucleotides line up with TRBD1. V lost 0 bases and J lost 0; bases outside the gene matches: 3. Per the germline V gene, CDR1 is SGHNT and CDR2 is YYREEE (reference sequence). The CDR3 spans 15 residues. CDR3 DNA sequence: TGTGCCAGCAGCTTGGGACAGGGCCTCTCCTACGAGCAGTACTTC. Its protein is CASSLGQGLSYEQYF.

In this sample, this clone turned up once. The chain combines TRBV6-6 with TRBJ1-4; D call uncertain. The germline V gene encodes CDR1 MNHNY and CDR2 SVGAGI (reference sequence). The germline V and J ends were trimmed by 6 bases and 3 bases, with 17 bases remaining between them. The CDR3 is 16 residues long. The CDR3 spells CASSFLPNAPNEKLFF. In DNA, the CDR3 is TGTGCCAGCAGCTTCCTTCCCAACGCGCCTAATGAAAAACTGTTTTTT.

The chain employs TRBV19 and TRBJ2-3; 10 positions match TRBD2. CDR3 length: 14 amino acids. Germline CDR1 reads LNHDA; CDR2 reads SQIVND (reference sequence). After removal of 5 bases from V and 6 bases from J, the junction contained 5 bases not matched to a gene. Here the CDR3 reads CASSPLAGEDTQYF. The CDR3 region has the DNA TGTGCCAGTAGTCCTCTAGCGGGAGAGGATACGCAGTATTTT.

This chain joins TRBV30 and TRBJ2-7; 7 bases line up with TRBD2. Germline lookup yields CDR1 GTSNPN and CDR2 SVGIG (reference sequence). V trimming: 8 bases; J trimming: 0 bases; junction bases outside the gene matches: 4. The CDR3 covers 12 residues. CDR3 DNA: TGTGCCCTCGGGGACTACTCCTACGAGCAGTACTTC. It translates to CALGDYSYEQYF.

This chain uses TRBV9 with TRBJ1-4; D might be TRBD1 (5 bases). Per germline, CDR1 SGDLS and CDR2 YYNGEE. V lost 1 base, J lost 7 bases, and 11 bases lay in between. The CDR3 consists of 14 residues. CDR3 sequence reads: CASSVSGAGEKLFF. The CDR3, as DNA: TGTGCCAGCAGCGTAAGCGGGGCCGGTGAAAAACTGTTTTTT.

V gene TRBV9 combines with J gene TRBJ2-3; D is uncertain. Germline values: CDR1 SGDLS, CDR2 YYNGEE. The V end lost 2 bases, the J end lost 6 bases, and 7 bases lay between the germline ends. The CDR3 is 12 residues long. In DNA, the CDR3 is TGTGCCAGCAGCGTTGAGATGGATACGCAGTATTTT. Residues: CASSVEMDTQYF.

This rearrangement joins TRBV28 to TRBJ2-1; TRBD1 matches at 7 bases. This CDR3 is 19 amino acids long. Germline assignment: CDR1 MDHEN and CDR2 SYDVKM. The V and J ends lost 5 bases and 1 base, in that order; junction bases with no gene match: 17. CDR3: CASSAWDSSHTDSYNEQFF. For the CDR3, the DNA is TGTGCCAGCAGTGCGTGGGACAGCTCCCACACAGATTCCTACAATGAGCAGTTCTTC. Based on the CDR3 plus reference TRBV28 and TRBJ2-1, the full variable domain is DVKVTQSSRYLVKRTGEKVFLECVQDMDHENMFWYRQDPGLGLRLIYFSYDVKMKEKGDIPEGYSVSREKKERFSLILESASTNQTSMYLCASSAWDSSHTDSYNEQFFGPGTRLTVL.

J is TRBJ2-3 and V is TRBV19; D not certain. With 3 bases removed from V and 5 bases from J, the gap between germline ends came to 9 bases. Germline assignment: CDR1 LNHDA and CDR2 SQIVND (reference sequence). This CDR3 region has 13 residues. The CDR3 loop reads CASSILSGDTQYF. CDR3 bases: TGTGCCAGTAGTATCCTCAGTGGAGATACGCAGTATTTT.

V usage is TRBV6-1 and J usage is TRBJ2-2; D perhaps matches TRBD2 (6 bases). CDR3 size: 15 residues. Germline assignment: CDR1 MNHNS and CDR2 SASEGT. V shed 2 bases and J shed 5 bases, with 12 bases lying between them. The CDR3 sequence is CASSERREWTGELFF. In nucleotides, the CDR3 is TGTGCCAGCAGTGAAAGGCGGGAATGGACCGGGGAGCTGTTTTTT.

This clone was detected once. This sequence joins TRBV27 and TRBJ1-1; D is unresolved. The CDR3 is 13 residues long. The V and J ends lost 2 bases and 6 bases respectively, with 10 bases between them. Germline V lookup: CDR1 MNHEY, CDR2 SMNVEV (reference sequence). CDR3 DNA: TGTGCCAGCAGTTTACCCGACGGAGCTGAAGCTTTCTTT. This gives the protein CASSLPDGAEAFF.

The V gene is TRBV29-1, the J gene TRBJ2-1, with no clear D. V was cut by 4 bases and J by 6 bases, with 16 bases left in between. Germline V CDR1 and CDR2: SQVTM, ANQGSEA. The CDR3 spans 14 residues. In nucleotides, the CDR3 is TGCAGCGTTGGAGGAAACCGGTCGGGCAATGAGCAGTTCTTC. This gives the protein CSVGGNRSGNEQFF.

The chain couples TRBV19 to TRBJ1-2; TRBD1 might be the D (6 bases). V lost 8 bases, J lost 6 bases, and 13 bases lay in between. The CDR3 consists of 12 residues. Germline-derived CDR1 and CDR2 are LNHDA and SQIVND (reference sequence). The DNA for the CDR3 is TGTGCCAGTCTACAGGGAGTGGATGGCTACACCTTC. Its translation is CASLQGVDGYTF.

This clone appeared a single time. This chain joins TRBV11-1 and TRBJ2-7; TRBD2 matches at 7 bases. Germline V gene lookup returns CDR1 SGHAT and CDR2 FQDESV (reference sequence). V lost 0 bases to trimming and J lost 1 base; unmatched junction nucleotides: 0. The CDR3 runs to 14 residues. Here the CDR3 reads CASSLAGGSYEQYF. The DNA for the CDR3 is TGTGCCAGCAGCTTAGCGGGAGGGTCCTACGAGCAGTACTTC.

The chain employs TRBV27 and TRBJ2-3; the D gene is possibly TRBD2 (7 bases). Germline V CDR1 and CDR2: MNHEY, SMNVEV (reference sequence). The CDR3 length is 15 residues. V lost 5 bases to trimming and J lost 4 bases, with 16 bases between them. In DNA, the CDR3 is TGTGCCAGCAGTCCGGGGGGCAGGGCAGCAGATACGCAGTATTTT. It yields the protein CASSPGGRAADTQYF.

The chain is built from TRBV29-1 and TRBJ2-2; TRBD1 might be the D (6 bases). Looked up from germline, CDR1 is SQVTM and CDR2 is ANQGSEA. Deletions cut 4 bases from V and 4 bases from J, with 13 bases between. The CDR3 is 14 residues long. CDR3 region: CSVGFRGGTGELFF. The CDR3, as DNA: TGCAGCGTTGGTTTCAGGGGCGGCACCGGGGAGCTGTTTTTT.

The table lists this clone with a few counts. J is TRBJ1-1 and V is TRBV19, with D perhaps TRBD1 (5 bases). The CDR3 has 13 amino acids. V was cut by 5 bases and J by 7 bases, with 14 bases left in between. Germline V gene sequence: CDR1 LNHDA, CDR2 SQIVND (reference sequence). The CDR3 reads CASSFGHPNEAFF. The CDR3 DNA follows: TGTGCCAGTAGTTTTGGACACCCTAATGAAGCTTTCTTT.

This rearrangement joins TRBV7-8 to TRBJ1-1; D call uncertain. With 3 bases removed from V and 1 base from J, the gap between germline ends came to 9 bases. The V gene's germline CDR1 is SGHVS and CDR2 FQNEAQ. The CDR3 totals 14 residues. CDR3 coding DNA: TGTGCCAGCAGCTTGCGCGATTGGAACACTGAAGCTTTCTTT. It is translated as CASSLRDWNTEAFF.

V gene TRBV11-2 combines with J gene TRBJ1-2; 8 positions match TRBD1. Trimming took 5 bases from V and 5 from J; bases not matched to a gene: 7. The CDR3 runs 14 residues. CDR1 SGHAT and CDR2 FQNNGV come from the germline V gene. This CDR3 is CASSLRDRRYGYTF. The CDR3 DNA reads TGTGCCAGCAGCCTCCGGGACAGGCGTTATGGCTACACCTTC. Complete variable domain (other parts from reference TRBV11-2 and TRBJ1-2): EAGVAQSPRYKIIEKRQSVAFWCNPISGHATLYWYQQILGQGPKLLIQFQNNGVVDDSQLPKDRFSAERLKGVDSTLKIQPAKLEDSAVYLCASSLRDRRYGYTFGSGTRLTVV.

CDR3 in amino acids: CASSVAGGLNEQFF. CDR3 sequence (DNA): TGTGCCAGCAGCGTAGCGGGGGGGTTGAATGAGCAGTTCTTC. The chain has TRBV9 and TRBJ2-1; 8 bases are a match to TRBD2. The junction had 3 bases not matched to a gene; V was cut back by 0 bases and J by 7 bases. This CDR3 has 14 residues. CDR1 and CDR2 (germline): SGDLS, YYNGEE.